These 27 T cell receptor beta chains share one sample of origin, sequenced in a study of T cell repertoires in cytomegalovirus infection. One entry per CDR3 protein, called by TCRdb with MiXCR from the reads. In the table there are about 400,000 distinct CDR3 sequences, 34% of which are singletons. Their antigens remain unidentified. This specimen was cultured PBMCs, taken from culture after CMV antigen stimulation. All receptors come from a human donor in good health (CMV status not recorded). Some clones in this sample may be carry-over from other donors' samples.

This clonotype was detected a few times. The V call is TRBV7-2, the J call TRBJ1-4; the D is unclear. The CDR3 loop spans 13 amino acids. Germline V gene sequence: CDR1 SGHTA, CDR2 FQGNSA. Trimming took off 3 bases at V and 8 bases at J, with 10 bases between the two ends. CDR3 sequence: CASSFELQEKLFF. The CDR3 bases are TGTGCCAGCAGCTTTGAGCTGCAGGAAAAACTGTTTTTT.

The V gene is TRBV7-2, the J gene TRBJ1-1; no definite D call. Germline lookup yields CDR1 SGHTA and CDR2 FQGNSA. The CDR3 extends over 13 amino acids. The V end was cut by 2 bases, the J end by 3 bases, with 7 bases between. The CDR3 sequence: CASSLYTYTEAFF. The CDR3 DNA reads TGTGCCAGCAGCTTATATACTTACACTGAAGCTTTCTTT.

This clonotype was detected a few times. This chain connects TRBV13 to TRBJ2-1, with 10 bases matching TRBD2. The germline V gene encodes CDR1 PRHDT and CDR2 FYEKMQ (reference sequence). CDR3 length: 13 residues. Trimming took 9 bases from V and 4 from J; bases not matched to a gene: 3. CDR3 DNA: TGTGCCAGTGTAGCGGGAGGTTACAATGAGCAGTTCTTC. This gives the protein CASVAGGYNEQFF.

The gene calls are TRBV24-1 and TRBJ2-1, with TRBD2 as a possible D gene (5 bases). The CDR3 has 16 residues. V shed 3 bases and J shed 0 bases, with 11 bases lying between them. Germline V CDR1 and CDR2: KGHDR, SFDVKD. CDR3 amino acids: CATSDDRLSSYNEQFF. CDR3 sequence (DNA): TGTGCCACCAGTGATGATCGACTAAGCTCCTACAATGAGCAGTTCTTC.

As concerns this clonotype: As the CDR3 is not closed by the conserved phenylalanine or tryptophan, this likely results from a read error. The chain carries TRBV7-2 and TRBJ2-5; D unclear. The CDR3 sequence is 11 residues long. From germline, CDR1 is SGHTA and CDR2 FQGNSA. Trimming stripped 5 bases from V and 5 bases from J, with 6 bases between. CDR3 sequence (DNA): TGTGCCAGCAGCGCGGTGGAGACCCAGTACTCC. It translates to CASSAVETQYS.

This sequence joins TRBV7-2 and TRBJ2-1; 11 nucleotides match TRBD2. The CDR3 sequence is 15 residues long. V trimming: 5 bases; J trimming: 6 bases; junction bases outside the gene matches: 6. The germline V gene encodes CDR1 SGHTA and CDR2 FQGNSA. CDR3 region: CASSTGTSGTNEQFF. For the CDR3, the DNA is TGTGCCAGCAGCACCGGGACTAGCGGCACCAATGAGCAGTTCTTC.

This clonotype showed up just once. A clone one base away is much larger, so this may be a read error. The CDR3 nucleotides read TGTGCCAGCAGCTTAAGGCGGGGGGGGACAGATACGCATTATTTT. It is translated as CASSLRRGGTDTHYF. V usage is TRBV7-2 and J usage is TRBJ2-3; 9 bases fit TRBD2. Germline CDR1 is SGHTA and CDR2 is FQGNSA. The CDR3 length is 15 residues.

The J gene is TRBJ2-1, the V gene TRBV7-9, with D perhaps given as TRBD1 or TRBD2 (5 bases each). The CDR3 is made up of 13 amino acids. With 5 bases removed from V and 7 bases from J, the gap between germline ends came to 12 bases. Per the germline V gene, CDR1 is SEHNR and CDR2 is FQNEAQ (reference sequence). The CDR3 bases are TGTGCCAGCAGCCCCGGGGCTCCAAATGAGCAGTTCTTC. Translation: CASSPGAPNEQFF.

In its sample, this clonotype was seen a few times. The rearrangement links TRBV28 to TRBJ2-1; 12 bases match TRBD2. The J segment lost 6 bases and the V segment lost 3 bases, leaving 6 bases of the junction unmatched. Germline CDR1 and CDR2: MDHEN and SYDVKM. The CDR3 loop spans 16 amino acids. CDR3 sequence reads: CASSFAGTSGFNEQFF. The CDR3, as DNA: TGTGCCAGCAGTTTTGCTGGGACTAGCGGGTTCAATGAGCAGTTCTTC.

The gene calls are TRBV7-3 and TRBJ2-3, with D possibly TRBD2 on 6 matching bases. From germline, CDR1 is SGHTA and CDR2 FQGTGA. The CDR3 totals 15 residues. V shed 5 bases and J shed 4 bases, with 16 bases lying between them. The DNA for the CDR3 is TGTGCCAGCAGCCGAACTAGCAGGACCTCAGATACGCAGTATTTT. It specifies CASSRTSRTSDTQYF.

The table lists this clonotype with many counts. V and J are TRBV7-2 and TRBJ2-7; D could derive from TRBD1 or TRBD2 (5 bases each). Per germline, CDR1 SGHTA and CDR2 FQGNSA. Trimming took 2 bases from V and 2 from J, leaving 13 bases between them. CDR3 length: 15 residues. The DNA for the CDR3 is TGTGCCAGCAGCTTATACCGGGACGGGCCCTACGAGCAGTACTTC. Translated: CASSLYRDGPYEQYF.

This clonotype was counted at least ten times. This chain uses TRBV7-2 with TRBJ2-1; 9 positions match TRBD2. Germline V CDR1 and CDR2: SGHTA, FQGNSA. J lost 4 bases, V lost 3 bases, and 4 bases had no gene match. The CDR3 is made up of 15 amino acids. The CDR3 here is CASSFLRGGYNEQFF. CDR3 nucleotide sequence: TGTGCCAGCAGCTTTCTGCGGGGGGGTTACAATGAGCAGTTCTTC. The whole variable domain, remainder taken from reference TRBV7-2 and TRBJ2-1, is GAGVSQSPSNKVTEKGKDVELRCDPISGHTALYWYRQSLGQGLEFLIYFQGNSAPDKSGLPSDRFSAERTGGSVSTLTIQRTQQEDSAVYLCASSFLRGGYNEQFFGPGTRLTVL.

V and J are TRBV4-1 and TRBJ2-1; 12 bases map to TRBD2. CDR1 and CDR2 (germline): MGHRA, YSYEKL. The trim removed 4 bases at V and 8 bases at J, leaving 9 bases unmatched. The CDR3 is made up of 16 amino acids. The chain's CDR3 is CASSPRLAGVSHEQFF. CDR3 coding DNA: TGCGCCAGCAGCCCCCGACTAGCGGGAGTTTCGCATGAGCAGTTCTTC.

This chain connects TRBV7-9 to TRBJ2-1, with D tentatively TRBD1 or TRBD2 (6 bases each). Deletions cut 4 bases from V and 6 bases from J, with 25 bases between. The germline V gene has CDR1 SEHNR and CDR2 FQNEAQ (reference sequence). CDR3 length: 18 residues. CDR3 nucleotide sequence: TGTGCCAGCAGCTCTTTCCGGGGGCGACTTAACCAATCCAATGAGCAGTTCTTC. Translating it yields CASSSFRGRLNQSNEQFF.

This clonotype was detected only once. The V gene is TRBV20-1, the J gene TRBJ2-1, with TRBD2 matching over 12 bases. Germline CDR1 is DFQATT and CDR2 is SNEGSKA (reference sequence). Trimming removed 3 bases from V and 10 bases from J; junction bases left unmatched: 4. CDR3 length: 13 amino acids. This CDR3 is CSASLLAGGEQFF. CDR3 sequence (DNA): TGCAGTGCTAGCCTCCTAGCGGGAGGGGAGCAGTTCTTC.

The chain carries TRBV20-1 and TRBJ1-1; 9 bases match TRBD1. With V trimmed by 6 bases and J by 4 bases, 9 bases remained unmatched. Germline-derived CDR1 and CDR2 are DFQATT and SNEGSKA (reference sequence). The length of the CDR3 is 14 residues. CDR3 sequence: CSAETGTGITEAFF. DNA for the CDR3: TGCAGTGCAGAGACCGGGACAGGGATCACTGAAGCTTTCTTT.

This clonotype was observed a handful of times. This chain uses TRBV29-1 with TRBJ2-5; 9 bases are shared with TRBD2. The CDR3 has 13 residues. CDR1 and CDR2 from the germline V gene are SQVTM and ANQGSEA. V gave up 8 bases and J gave up 4 bases; unmatched junction bases: 8. For the CDR3, the DNA is TGCAGCACTGAGGTAGCGGGAGTAGAGACCCAGTACTTC. As protein: CSTEVAGVETQYF. The variable domain in full, completed from reference TRBV29-1 and TRBJ2-5, reads SAVISQKPSRDICQRGTSLTIQCQVDSQVTMMFWYRQQPGQSLTLIATANQGSEATYESGFVIDKFPISRPNLTFSTLTVSNMSPEDSSIYLCSTEVAGVETQYFGPGTRLLVL.

This clonotype has at least ten counts. The chain uses TRBV7-8 and TRBJ2-1; a weak D match, TRBD1 (6 bases). The CDR3 consists of 12 residues. V lost 3 bases and J 12 bases, leaving 12 bases between the germline ends. Germline lookup yields CDR1 SGHVS and CDR2 FQNEAQ. CDR3 DNA sequence: TGTGCCAGCAGCTTCAGACAGGCGATGCAGTTCTTC. This translates into CASSFRQAMQFF.

The table lists this clonotype with a count of one. This rearrangement joins TRBV6-2 or TRBV6-3 to TRBJ2-1; D is possibly TRBD1 (6 bases). Trimming took 2 bases from V and 4 from J, leaving 18 bases between them. Germline V gene data show CDR1 as MNHEY and CDR2 as SVGEGT. The CDR3 has 17 amino acids. The CDR3 loop reads CASSYVKTGQLYNEQFF. CDR3 coding DNA: TGTGCCAGCAGTTACGTTAAAACGGGACAACTTTACAATGAGCAGTTCTTC.

This clonotype was detected only a few times. The chain combines TRBV5-6 with TRBJ2-3; D possibly corresponds to TRBD1 (5 bases). CDR1 and CDR2 (germline): SGHDT, YYEEEE. The V and J ends lost 0 bases and 4 bases respectively, with 15 bases between them. The CDR3 loop spans 16 amino acids. The CDR3 bases are TGTGCCAGCAGCTTGGTTGCATGGGGCCCGGCAGATACGCAGTATTTT. Residues: CASSLVAWGPADTQYF.

V and J are TRBV7-2 and TRBJ2-5, with 7 bases fitting TRBD1. Germline V gene lookup returns CDR1 SGHTA and CDR2 FQGNSA. The CDR3 length is 14 residues. The V gene end was trimmed by 5 bases and the J gene end by 4 bases; junction bases not matched to a gene: 7. The CDR3 is CASSTRQGIETQYF. The CDR3 coding sequence is TGTGCCAGCAGCACCCGACAGGGAATAGAGACCCAGTACTTC. The full variable domain, its missing parts supplied by reference TRBV7-2 and TRBJ2-5, is GAGVSQSPSNKVTEKGKDVELRCDPISGHTALYWYRQSLGQGLEFLIYFQGNSAPDKSGLPSDRFSAERTGGSVSTLTIQRTQQEDSAVYLCASSTRQGIETQYFGPGTRLLVL.

This clonotype turned up a few times. The rearrangement joins TRBV28 to TRBJ1-3; the D gene is possibly TRBD1 (5 bases). V was cut by 6 bases and J by 0 bases, with 12 bases left in between. Germline lookup yields CDR1 MDHEN and CDR2 SYDVKM. The CDR3 is 15 residues long. CDR3 DNA sequence: TGTGCCAGCAGAGATCCAGGGCCCTCTGGAAACACCATATATTTT. The encoded protein is CASRDPGPSGNTIYF.

This clonotype has just a few counts. The rearrangement uses TRBV4-3 and TRBJ2-1; 8 bases match TRBD1. V lost 4 bases to trimming and J lost 5 bases; unmatched junction nucleotides: 13. Germline V CDR1 and CDR2: LGHNA, YSLEER. The CDR3 totals 17 residues. The CDR3 spells CASSPTLDREVNNEQFF. The CDR3 DNA is TGCGCCAGCAGCCCTACCCTGGACAGGGAAGTCAACAATGAGCAGTTCTTC.

This clonotype was found many times. The V gene is TRBV7-2, the J gene TRBJ1-3, with D uncertain. This CDR3 has 14 residues. Looked up from germline, CDR1 is SGHTA and CDR2 is FQGNSA. Trimming pared 0 bases from V and 6 bases from J, leaving 9 bases between. The CDR3 bases are TGTGCCAGCAGCTTAGCTCCGGGAACAAACACCATATATTTT. This sequence encodes CASSLAPGTNTIYF.

This clonotype was observed a handful of times. This chain joins TRBV7-9 and TRBJ2-7, with D possibly matching TRBD2 (6 bases). The CDR3 length is 14 residues. The germline V gene encodes CDR1 SEHNR and CDR2 FQNEAQ (reference sequence). The V end was cut by 2 bases, the J end by 1 base, with 9 bases between. The CDR3 region is CASSLRGDSYEQYF. CDR3 nucleotides: TGTGCCAGCAGCTTACGCGGGGATTCCTACGAGCAGTACTTC.

In DNA form, the CDR3 reads TGTGCCAGCAGTTCAACTACAGGGGGCGCGGGGAATGGCTACACCTTC. It is translated as CASSSTTGGAGNGYTF. The chain recombines TRBV7-9 with TRBJ1-2; 9 positions match TRBD1. Germline CDR1 and CDR2: SEHNR and FQNEAQ (reference sequence). This CDR3 spans 16 amino acids. The trim removed 6 bases at V and 6 bases at J, leaving 14 bases unmatched. Looking up the rest from reference TRBV7-9 and TRBJ1-2 gives the full variable domain: DTGVSQNPRHKITKRGQNVTFRCDPISEHNRLYWYRQTLGQGPEFLTYFQNEAQLEKSRLLSDRFSAERPKGSFSTLEIQRTEQGDSAMYLCASSSTTGGAGNGYTFGSGTRLTVV.

This clonotype has a count of ten or more. The rearrangement uses TRBV7-2 and TRBJ1-1; 9 nucleotides match TRBD1. The CDR3 extends over 16 amino acids. Germline lookup yields CDR1 SGHTA and CDR2 FQGNSA. V was clipped by 1 base and J by 4 bases; unmatched bases: 7. In DNA form, the CDR3 reads TGTGCCAGCAGCTTAGTTGGGACAGGGCGGGGCACTGAAGCTTTCTTT. It is translated as CASSLVGTGRGTEAFF.